This T cell receptor beta chain was identified in a study of blood T cell repertoires in COVID-19. Using immunoSEQ multiplex PCR, the repertoire was profiled, and TCRdb retains in-frame clones only, with some absent. The sample has about 35,000 clones; over 75% are singletons. V shed 3 bases, J shed 8 bases, and the junction held 10 bases outside the gene matches. The germline gives CDR1 SGHRS, CDR2 YFSETQ. The CDR3 runs to 15 residues. The source is a human donor in a cohort sampled during active COVID-19. The rearrangement uses TRBV5-1 and TRBJ2-1, with 8 nucleotides matching TRBD2. The sample taken for sequencing was peripheral blood. DNA of the CDR3: TGCGCCAGCAGCTCTGGCCGGGGGGGATACGATGAGCAGTTCTTC. Residues: CASSSGRGGYDEQFF.